These 29 T cell receptor delta chains originate from one sample sequenced in a study of gamma-delta T cells after stem cell transplantation. TCRdb reanalysed the RT-PCR reads with CATT. The top ten hold over 50% of the sample, which has about 1,800 delta-chain clones, under 6% seen once. The specimen sequenced was gamma-delta T cells. These receptors all stem from a human donor. It is not recorded whose cells these are; they may come from a transplant donor.

This clone has more than one count but fewer than ten. One base separates it from a far larger clone, so it is likely a read error. This sample also contains other DNA sequences that code for the same CDR3. The V gene is TRDV2, the J gene TRDJ1; TRDD3 matches at 10 bases. The CDR3 has 16 amino acids. V dropped 1 base and J dropped 9; count of bases not matched to a gene: 13. The germline CDR1 and CDR2 sequences are GEAIGNYY and EKD. CDR3 residues: CACDTVGGDTRLQLIF. CDR3 sequence (DNA): TGTGCCTGTGACACAGTTGGGGGGGATACGCGGTTACAACTCATCTTT.

As regards this clone: A far larger clone is off by one base, so a read error is likely. The chain links TRDV2 to TRDJ1, with D uncertain. No J segment appears in TCRdb, so it was assigned here by matching the sequence to germline. Germline CDR1 and CDR2: GEAIGNYY and EKD. This CDR3 spans 24 amino acids. V was cut by 0 bases and J by 0 bases, with 37 bases left in between. The CDR3 loop is CACDTPLNFATATATGLYTDKLIF. CDR3 DNA: TGTGCCTGTGACACCCCCCTAAATTTCGCTACCGCAACTGCTACGGGGTTGTACACCGATAAACTCATCTTT.

This clone was seen a few times. Translating this DNA gives a protein that differs at residue 4 from the TCRdb one, which belongs to a much larger clone; a read error is likely, and the protein shown is this translation. The genes are TRDV2 and TRDJ3; D might be TRDD3 (6 bases). V lost 5 bases, J lost 0 bases, and 22 bases lay in between. This CDR3 has 20 residues. Germline CDR1 and CDR2: GEAIGNYY and EKD. The CDR3 coding sequence is TGTGCCTGTGGCACGCCGGGGGACCATCCAAGCTCCTGGGACACCCGACAGATGTTTTTC. It codes for CACGTPGDHPSSWDTRQMFF.

Notes on this clone: A far larger clone differs by one base, so this is likely a read error. The chain combines TRDV2 with TRDJ1; D might be TRDD3 (10 bases). Trimming took off 3 bases at V and 4 bases at J, with 32 bases between the two ends. Germline assignment: CDR1 GEAIGNYY and CDR2 EKD. There are 20 residues in the CDR3. The CDR3 region is CACDRLPTSMGDTGCDKLIF. The CDR3 DNA reads as TGTGCCTGTGACCGCCTTCCTACGTCAATGGGGGATACAGGGTGCGATAAACTCATCTTT.

This clone was picked up a small number of times. The TCRdb protein, from a much larger clone, departs from this DNA's translation at residue 13, likely by read error; the protein shown derives from the DNA. The gene calls are TRDV2 and TRDJ1, with 10 nucleotides matching TRDD3. CDR3 length: 17 residues. From germline, CDR1 is GEAIGNYY and CDR2 EKD. CDR3 coding DNA: TGTGCCTGTGACACTGTCGGGGGATACGCGGACACCTATAAACTCATCTTT. Translating gives CACDTVGGYADTYKLIF.

The V and J genes are TRDV2 and TRDJ1, with D maybe TRDD3 (5 bases). TCRdb carries no J gene annotation; the J gene was assigned here by matching the DNA with germline. This CDR3 spans 22 amino acids. Trimming stripped 3 bases from V and 0 bases from J, with 34 bases between. The germline gives CDR1 GEAIGNYY, CDR2 EKD. As DNA, the CDR3 is TGTGCCTGTGACGCCATTCCCTCGGGGAGGACTATCGAACTCCCTCACACCGATAAACTCATCTTT. It specifies CACDAIPSGRTIELPHTDKLIF.

This clone was seen more than once but under ten times. This clone may be a read error of a much larger clone one base away. The same CDR3 can be traced to other DNA sequences in this sample. The chain employs TRDV2 and TRDJ3; D is possibly TRDD3 (6 bases). The CDR3 has 18 amino acids. The V end was cut by 1 base, the J end by 0 bases, with 12 bases between. Germline assignment: CDR1 GEAIGNYY and CDR2 EKD. CDR3 sequence: CACDTAGGSSWDTRQMFF. The CDR3 coding sequence is TGTGCCTGTGACACGGCCGGGGGAAGCTCCTGGGACACCCGACAGATGTTTTTC.

There are a few counts of this clone. A far bigger clonotype differs at one base, so this is likely a read error. Other DNA sequences within the sample encode an identical CDR3. The chain has TRDV2 and TRDJ3, with D perhaps matching TRDD2 or TRDD3 (6 bases each). V was trimmed by 0 bases and J by 3 bases, leaving 17 bases between them. Germline V gene lookup returns CDR1 GEAIGNYY and CDR2 EKD. This CDR3 contains 19 residues. DNA for the CDR3: TGTGCCTGTGACACCGTGGGGATCCTACGGGACTGGGACACCCGACAGATGTTTTTC. It yields the protein CACDTVGILRDWDTRQMFF.

Here the J gene is TRDJ1 and the V gene is not called; no check of the table's D call, TRDD3, against the DNA was made. The CDR3 length is 18 residues. The CDR3 bases are TGTGCCTGTGAACCTATGACCACTCCTGGGAGCAGCACCGATAAACTCATCTTT. Protein sequence: CACEPMTTPGSSTDKLIF.

This clone has more than one count but fewer than ten. The rearrangement uses TRDV2 and TRDJ3; D gene unclear. Germline V gives CDR1 GEAIGNYY, CDR2 EKD. This CDR3 comprises 18 residues. V lost 3 bases, J lost 0 bases, and 14 bases lay in between. CDR3 amino acids: CACDSLSFRSWDTRQMFF. The CDR3 nucleotides read TGTGCCTGTGACTCCCTCTCATTTCGCTCCTGGGACACCCGACAGATGTTTTTC.

This clone was observed a few times. The TCRdb protein, from a much larger clone, departs from this DNA's translation at residue 9, likely by read error; the protein shown derives from the DNA. Other DNA sequences within the sample encode an identical CDR3. The gene calls are TRDV2 and TRDJ1, with 8 bases lining up with TRDD3. TCRdb is silent on the J gene; assignment here came from matching the DNA to germline. The CDR3 contains 18 residues. Germline CDR1 reads GEAIGNYY; CDR2 reads EKD. V was clipped by 4 bases and J by 2 bases; unmatched bases: 17. CDR3 sequence: CACDSSQTVGYATDKLIF. As DNA, the CDR3 is TGTGCCTGTGATAGCAGTCAAACTGTGGGATACGCGACCGATAAACTCATCTTT.

This clone has more than one count but fewer than ten. Compared with germline, one end of the junction differs, possibly owing to a read error. The chain joins TRDV2 to TRDJ3; the D is unclear. The CDR3 is made up of 18 amino acids. CDR1 and CDR2 from the germline V gene are GEAIGNYY and EKD. CDR3 loop: CACDALSFRSLYTLQMFF. The CDR3, as DNA: TGTGCCTGTGACGCCCTCTCATTTCGCTCCTTGTACACCCTACAGATGTTTTTC.

Worth noting for this clone: One base separates it from a far larger clone, so it is likely a read error. The sample has other DNA sequences that encode this CDR3 too. The chain is built from TRDV2 and TRDJ1; 8 bases line up with TRDD3. The CDR3 contains 17 residues. From germline, CDR1 is GEAIGNYY and CDR2 EKD. The CDR3 reads CACDPLGGGSYTDKLIF. The CDR3 DNA reads TGTGCCTGTGACCCCCTTGGTGGGGGATCATACACCGATAAGCTCATCTTT.

This clone rates as medium-sized. A far larger clone is one base from this, pointing to a likely read error. Other nucleotide sequences from this sample produce the same CDR3. The V and J genes are TRDV2 and TRDJ3; possibly TRDD3 for D (5 bases). The CDR3 sequence is 18 residues long. Germline assignment: CDR1 GEAIGNYY and CDR2 EKD. Here the CDR3 reads CACDTGGMYSWYTRQMFF. The CDR3 DNA is TGTGCCTGTGACACCGGAGGGATGTACTCCTGGTACACCCGACAGATGTTTTTC.

This clone is medium-sized (0.01 to 0.1%) within its sample. The CDR3 region is CACDEPSPPVGDTPSWDTRQMFF. The CDR3, as DNA: TGTGCCTGTGACGAGCCTTCCCCCCCTGTGGGGGATACCCCTTCCTGGGACACCCGACAGATGTTTTTC. The V call is TRDV2, the J call TRDJ3; 10 bases fit TRDD3. This CDR3 has 23 residues. The germline CDR1 and CDR2 sequences are GEAIGNYY and EKD. Trimming took 3 bases from V and 1 from J; bases not matched to a gene: 20.

Regarding this clone: A read error is the likely source, as a far larger clone sits one nucleotide away. Additional DNA sequences in this sample encode the identical CDR3. This chain uses TRDV2 with TRDJ1, with 9 bases lining up with TRDD3. V lost 0 bases, J lost 0 bases, and 7 bases stayed unmatched. Germline values: CDR1 GEAIGNYY, CDR2 EKD. This CDR3 is 17 amino acids long. The CDR3 nucleotides read TGTGCCTGTGACACCTTACTGGGGGACCAGTACACCGATAAACTCATCTTT. Amino acid sequence: CACDTLLGDQYTDKLIF.

In its sample, this clone was seen a few times. The mismatch at residue 17 between this DNA's translation and the TCRdb protein of a much larger clone likely reflects a read error; the protein shown is translated from the DNA. The rearrangement links TRDV2 to TRDJ1; 8 bases fit TRDD3. Germline CDR1 reads GEAIGNYY; CDR2 reads EKD. This CDR3 has 19 amino acids. CDR3 residues: CACDTVSLGDRLPTDKPIF. Written as DNA, the CDR3 is TGTGCCTGTGACACCGTTTCCTTGGGGGATCGATTACCCACCGATAAACCCATCTTT.

This clone was counted a few times. TCRdb's protein, taken from a much larger clone, differs from this DNA's translation at residue 9, likely owing to a read error; the protein displayed comes from the DNA. V and J are TRDV2 and TRDJ1; 10 bases are shared with TRDD3. V was clipped by 1 base and J by 3 bases; unmatched bases: 7. The CDR3 runs 16 residues. The germline V gene has CDR1 GEAIGNYY and CDR2 EKD. The CDR3 region has the DNA TGTGCCTGTGACACACTGGGGGATCCGTCCGCCGATAAACTCATCTTT. This gives the protein CACDTLGDPSADKLIF.

The table lists this clone with a few counts. It may be a read error: a sequence one base away is much more abundant. Within the sample, other DNA sequences also encode this same CDR3. The rearrangement links TRDV2 to TRDJ1; tentatively, D is TRDD3 (5 bases). No J gene is reported in TCRdb; it was inferred here by comparing the DNA with germline. CDR1 GEAIGNYY and CDR2 EKD come from the germline V gene. The CDR3 consists of 18 residues. V lost 7 bases and J lost 1, with 27 bases in between. CDR3 in amino acids: CACETRTNTGISTDKLIF. CDR3 bases: TGTGCCTGCGAGACTAGGACCAATACAGGGATCAGCACCGATAAACTCATCTTT.

This clone was counted between two and nine times. The protein TCRdb lists belongs to a much larger clone and differs from this DNA's translation at residue 6, which points to a read error; the protein shown is made from the DNA. This chain links TRDV2 with TRDJ1; 12 nucleotides align to TRDD3. The J gene is not listed in TCRdb, so it was assigned here from a DNA match to germline. Trimming removed 4 bases from V and 0 bases from J; junction bases left unmatched: 20. Germline-derived CDR1 and CDR2 are GEAIGNYY and EKD. The length of the CDR3 is 21 residues. The CDR3 sequence is CACEASTGGYPDPGYTDKLIF. The CDR3, as DNA: TGTGCCTGTGAAGCCAGTACTGGGGGATACCCCGATCCGGGTTACACCGATAAACTCATCTTT.

V usage is TRDV2 and J usage is TRDJ1; the match to TRDD3 covers 8 bases. TCRdb is silent on the J gene; assignment here came from matching the DNA to germline. The ends lost 7 bases at V and 1 base at J; junction bases unmatched: 22. Germline V gene lookup returns CDR1 GEAIGNYY and CDR2 EKD. CDR3 length: 19 amino acids. The CDR3 region has the DNA TGTGCCTGCTCTAATGGTACTGGGGGTTACCGCCTGAGCACCGATAAACTCATCTTT. The encoded protein is CACSNGTGGYRLSTDKLIF.

This clone rates as medium-sized. A much larger clone is a single base away; this may be a read error. The chain recombines TRDV2 with TRDJ1; 8 nucleotides line up with TRDD3. No J segment appears in TCRdb, so it was assigned here by matching the sequence to germline. The V gene's germline CDR1 is GEAIGNYY and CDR2 EKD. The V and J ends lost 0 bases and 1 base, in that order; junction bases with no gene match: 15. This CDR3 region has 19 residues. In DNA, the CDR3 is TGTGCCTGTGACACCGGTTCCTTGGGGGATCGATTACCCACCGATAAACTCATCTTT. It encodes CACDTGSLGDRLPTDKLIF.

This clone was seen a few times. A far larger clone is just one base off, so this is likely a read error. This chain connects TRDV2 to TRDJ1; TRDD3 matches 11 bases. Germline CDR1 is GEAIGNYY and CDR2 is EKD. The CDR3 contains 14 residues. In DNA, the CDR3 is TGTGCCTGTGACATTCTGGGGGATACCGATAAACCCATCTTT. This encodes CACDILGDTDKPIF.

This clone was found a few times. The translation of this DNA and the TCRdb protein of a much larger clone differ at residue 9, probably owing to a read error; the protein shown here is translated from the DNA. The rearrangement joins TRDV2 to TRDJ1; tentatively, D is TRDD3 (6 bases). The CDR3 consists of 17 residues. Germline V gene lookup returns CDR1 GEAIGNYY and CDR2 EKD. The germline V and J ends were trimmed by 1 base and 0 bases, with 17 bases remaining between them. CDR3 loop: CACDTVGGHADTDKLIF. CDR3 DNA: TGTGCCTGTGACACTGTCGGGGGACACGCGGACACCGATAAACTCATCTTT.

The chain links TRDV3 to TRDJ1, with D possibly matching TRDD3 (6 bases). In the absence of a J gene in TCRdb, the DNA was matched to germline to assign it here. Between the trimmed V and J ends, which lost 2 bases and 0 bases, there was a span of 25 bases. The germline gives CDR1 TVYSNPD, CDR2 GDNSRS (reference sequence). The CDR3 sequence is 18 residues long. CDR3 bases: TGTGCCTTTCCCGCCACGGGCAATGCCTGGGGTGACACCGATAAACTCATCTTT. Translation: CAFPATGNAWGDTDKLIF.

About this clone: The protein held in TCRdb is that of a much larger clone and does not match this DNA's translation at residue 6, likely because of a read error; the protein shown is translated from the DNA. V gene TRDV2 combines with J gene TRDJ1; the match to TRDD3 covers 10 bases. In the absence of a J gene in TCRdb, the DNA was matched to germline to assign it here. Trimming removed 3 bases from V and 2 bases from J; junction bases left unmatched: 8. This CDR3 has 16 amino acids. Germline V lookup: CDR1 GEAIGNYY, CDR2 EKD. The CDR3 protein is CACDLRGDTETDKLIF. DNA of the CDR3: TGTGCCTGTGACTTACGGGGGGATACGGAGACCGATAAACTCATCTTT.

Turning to this clone: One base separates it from a far larger clone, so it is likely a read error. This chain uses TRDV2 with TRDJ1, with TRDD2 as a possible D gene (5 bases). This CDR3 has 24 amino acids. Per germline, CDR1 GEAIGNYY and CDR2 EKD. CDR3 in amino acids: CACNTLLNFATATATGLYTDKLIF. CDR3 nucleotides: TGTGCCTGTAACACCCTCCTAAATTTCGCTACCGCAACTGCTACGGGGTTGTACACCGATAAACTCATCTTT.

No V gene was called, and the J gene is TRDJ1; TRDD3 reflects the table's D call only, with no check against the DNA. This CDR3 comprises 18 residues. CDR3 in amino acids: CACEILQTGGYSPEKLIF. CDR3 nucleotides: TGTGCCTGTGAGATCCTTCAAACTGGGGGCTACTCTCCCGAGAAACTCATCTTT.

For this clone: Since a far larger clone is one base different, this is likely a read error. This sample also contains other DNA sequences that code for the same CDR3. V is TRDV2 and J is TRDJ1; 8 nucleotides line up with TRDD3. The V gene's germline CDR1 is GEAIGNYY and CDR2 EKD. The CDR3 totals 19 residues. CDR3 DNA: TGTGCCTGTGACACTCTACAACTACTGGGGGGCTCGTACACCGATAAGCTCATCTTT. It translates to CACDTLQLLGGSYTDKLIF.